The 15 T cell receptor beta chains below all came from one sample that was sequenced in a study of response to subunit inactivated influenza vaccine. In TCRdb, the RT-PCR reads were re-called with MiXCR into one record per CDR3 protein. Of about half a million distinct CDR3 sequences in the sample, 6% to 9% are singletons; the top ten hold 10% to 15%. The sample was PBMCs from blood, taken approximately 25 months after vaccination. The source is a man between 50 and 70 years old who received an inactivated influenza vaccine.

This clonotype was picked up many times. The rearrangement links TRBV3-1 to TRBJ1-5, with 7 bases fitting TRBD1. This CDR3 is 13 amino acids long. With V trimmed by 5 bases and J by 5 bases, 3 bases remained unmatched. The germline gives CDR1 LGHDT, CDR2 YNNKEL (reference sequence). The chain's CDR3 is CASSRGPDQPQHF. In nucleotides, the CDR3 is TGTGCCAGCAGCAGGGGGCCTGATCAGCCCCAGCATTTT.

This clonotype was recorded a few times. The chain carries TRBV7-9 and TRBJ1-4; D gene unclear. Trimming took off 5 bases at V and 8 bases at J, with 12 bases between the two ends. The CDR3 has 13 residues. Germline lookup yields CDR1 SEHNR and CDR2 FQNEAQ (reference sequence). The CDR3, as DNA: TGTGCCAGCAGCGACGGGTTAGAAGAAAAACTGTTTTTT. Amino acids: CASSDGLEEKLFF.

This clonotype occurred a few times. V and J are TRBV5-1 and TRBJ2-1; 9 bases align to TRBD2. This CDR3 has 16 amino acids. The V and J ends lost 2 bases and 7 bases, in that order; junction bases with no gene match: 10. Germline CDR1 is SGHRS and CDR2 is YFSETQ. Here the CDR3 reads CASSFGASGAVNEQFF. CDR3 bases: TGCGCCAGCAGCTTTGGTGCTAGCGGGGCTGTTAATGAGCAGTTCTTC. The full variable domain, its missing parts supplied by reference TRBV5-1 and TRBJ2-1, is KAGVTQTPRYLIKTRGQQVTLSCSPISGHRSVSWYQQTPGQGLQFLFEYFSETQRNKGNFPGRFSGRQFSNSRSEMNVSTLELGDSALYLCASSFGASGAVNEQFFGPGTRLTVL.

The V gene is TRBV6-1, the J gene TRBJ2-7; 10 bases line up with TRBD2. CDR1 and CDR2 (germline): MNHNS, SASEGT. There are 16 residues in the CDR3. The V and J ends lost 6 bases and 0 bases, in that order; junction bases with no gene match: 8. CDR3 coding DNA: TGTGCCAGCAGGCGCGGAACTAGCGGGGTCTCCTACGAGCAGTACTTC. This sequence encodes CASRRGTSGVSYEQYF.

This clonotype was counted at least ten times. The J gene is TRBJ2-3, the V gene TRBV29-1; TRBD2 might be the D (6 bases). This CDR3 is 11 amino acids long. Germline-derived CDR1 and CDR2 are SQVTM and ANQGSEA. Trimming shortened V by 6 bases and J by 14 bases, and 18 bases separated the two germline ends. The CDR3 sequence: CSVTDRTKLYF. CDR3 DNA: TGCAGCGTCACCGACCGGACTAAGTTGTATTTT.

The DNA for the CDR3 is TGTGCCAGCTCACCAGGCCGGACCCAGTACTTC. Translation gives CASSPGRTQYF. The J gene is TRBJ2-5, the V gene TRBV18; unclear D gene. This CDR3 is 11 amino acids long. Germline-derived CDR1 and CDR2 are KGHSH and LQKENI. Trimming removed 2 bases from V and 7 bases from J, with 5 bases in between.

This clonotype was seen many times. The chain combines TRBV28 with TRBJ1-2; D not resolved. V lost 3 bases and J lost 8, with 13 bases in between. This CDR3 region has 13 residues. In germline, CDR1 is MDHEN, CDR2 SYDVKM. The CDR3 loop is CASSFRAGRGYTF. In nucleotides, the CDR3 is TGTGCCAGCAGTTTCCGGGCAGGTCGAGGCTACACCTTC.

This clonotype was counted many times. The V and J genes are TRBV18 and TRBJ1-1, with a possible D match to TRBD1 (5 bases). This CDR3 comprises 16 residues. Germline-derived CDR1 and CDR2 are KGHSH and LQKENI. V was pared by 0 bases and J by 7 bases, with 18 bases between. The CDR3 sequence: CASSPPTGRVRGEAFF. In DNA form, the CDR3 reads TGTGCCAGCTCACCACCGACGGGCCGGGTAAGGGGTGAAGCTTTCTTT.

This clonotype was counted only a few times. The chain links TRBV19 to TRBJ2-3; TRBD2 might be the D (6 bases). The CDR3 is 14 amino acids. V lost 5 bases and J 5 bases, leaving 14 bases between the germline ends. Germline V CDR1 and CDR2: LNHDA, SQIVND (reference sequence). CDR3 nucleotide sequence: TGTGCCAGTAGTTACACAGCGGGTCAAGATACGCAGTATTTT. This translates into CASSYTAGQDTQYF.

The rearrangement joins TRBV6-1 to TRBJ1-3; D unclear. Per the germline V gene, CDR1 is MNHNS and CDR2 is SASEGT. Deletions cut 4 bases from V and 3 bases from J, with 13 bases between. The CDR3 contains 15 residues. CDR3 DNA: TGTGCCAGCAGTGTGACACATGCAGGTGGAAACACCATATATTTT. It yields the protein CASSVTHAGGNTIYF.

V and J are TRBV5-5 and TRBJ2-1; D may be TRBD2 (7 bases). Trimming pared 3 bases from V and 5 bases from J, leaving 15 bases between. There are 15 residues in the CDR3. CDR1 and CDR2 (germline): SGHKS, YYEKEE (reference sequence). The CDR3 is CASSSLSGGDNEQFF. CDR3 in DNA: TGTGCCAGCAGCTCCCTTTCGGGGGGCGACAATGAGCAGTTCTTC.

The CDR3 loop is CASSLDRDRSYEQYF. The CDR3 coding sequence is TGTGCCAGCAGCTTAGATCGGGACAGGTCCTACGAGCAGTACTTC. V usage is TRBV11-2 and J usage is TRBJ2-7, with 8 bases aligning to TRBD1. V lost 0 bases, J lost 1 base, and 2 bases stayed unmatched. Germline CDR1 reads SGHAT; CDR2 reads FQNNGV. This CDR3 is 15 amino acids long.

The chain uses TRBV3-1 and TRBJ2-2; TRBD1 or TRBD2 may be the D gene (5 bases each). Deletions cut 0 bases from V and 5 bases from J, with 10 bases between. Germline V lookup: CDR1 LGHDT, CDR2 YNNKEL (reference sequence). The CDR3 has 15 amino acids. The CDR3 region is CASSQDTGGTGELFF. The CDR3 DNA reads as TGTGCCAGCAGCCAAGATACTGGGGGAACCGGGGAGCTGTTTTTT.

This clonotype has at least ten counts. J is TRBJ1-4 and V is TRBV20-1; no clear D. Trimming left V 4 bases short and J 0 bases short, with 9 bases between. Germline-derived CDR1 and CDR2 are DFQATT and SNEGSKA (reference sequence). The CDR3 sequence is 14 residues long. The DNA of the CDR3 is TGCAGTGCTACGGACCGTTCAACTAATGAAAAACTGTTTTTT. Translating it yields CSATDRSTNEKLFF.

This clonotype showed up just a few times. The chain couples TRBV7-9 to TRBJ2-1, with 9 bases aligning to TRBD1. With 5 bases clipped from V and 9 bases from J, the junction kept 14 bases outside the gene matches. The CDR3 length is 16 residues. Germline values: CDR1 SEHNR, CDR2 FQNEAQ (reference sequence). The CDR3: CASSNIPGQGRSEQFF. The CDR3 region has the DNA TGTGCCAGCAGCAATATTCCGGGACAGGGCAGGAGTGAGCAGTTCTTC.